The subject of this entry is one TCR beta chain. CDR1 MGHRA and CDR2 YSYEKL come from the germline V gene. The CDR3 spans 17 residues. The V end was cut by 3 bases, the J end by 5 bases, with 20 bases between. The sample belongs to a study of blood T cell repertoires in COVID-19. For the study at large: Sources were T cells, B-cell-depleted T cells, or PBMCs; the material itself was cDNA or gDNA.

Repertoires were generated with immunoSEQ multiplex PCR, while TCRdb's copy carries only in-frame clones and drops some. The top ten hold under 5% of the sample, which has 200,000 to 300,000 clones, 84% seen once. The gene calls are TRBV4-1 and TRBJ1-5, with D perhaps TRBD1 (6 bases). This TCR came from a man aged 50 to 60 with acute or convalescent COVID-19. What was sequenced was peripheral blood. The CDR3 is CASSHPPLAGVDQPQHF. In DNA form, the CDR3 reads TGCGCCAGCAGCCACCCCCCTCTGGCAGGGGTGGATCAGCCCCAGCATTTT.